One and the same sample provided the 5 T cell receptor beta chains below, sequenced in a study of shared clonotypes between healthy human individuals. Here immunoSEQ multiplex PCR was the method, and the copy in TCRdb shows in-frame clones only, minus some. The data show 1.4 million or so clones, around 98.5% seen once. The sample consisted of naive CD4+ T cells sorted from blood. Subset specified: CD45RA+ positively selected. The receptors originated from a man aged 25 to 45 in good health.

The CDR3 sequence is CASSVRRGAGELFF. The CDR3 DNA follows: TGTGCCAGCAGTGTAAGGCGGGGGGCCGGGGAGCTGTTTTTT. The rearrangement uses TRBV2 and TRBJ2-2; 8 bases match TRBD2. J was trimmed by 6 bases and V by 4 bases; bases with no gene match: 4. There are 14 residues in the CDR3. CDR1 is SNHLY and CDR2 is FYNNEI in the germline V gene.

The chain uses TRBV2 and TRBJ1-3; D remains unclear. V was clipped by 3 bases and J by 1 base, with 4 bases between them. Germline V CDR1 and CDR2: SNHLY, FYNNEI. The CDR3 loop spans 13 amino acids. The CDR3 nucleotides are TGTGCCAGCAGTGACAGGTCTGGAAACACCATATATTTT. Its protein is CASSDRSGNTIYF.

This rearrangement joins TRBV10-3 to TRBJ2-7; 10 bases map to TRBD2. The CDR3 runs to 14 residues. CDR1 and CDR2 (germline): ENHRY, SYGVKD. V trimming: 10 bases; J trimming: 3 bases; junction bases outside the gene matches: 9. CDR3 DNA sequence: TGTGCCACTGAAGCGGGAGGGTCCAACTACGAGCAGTACTTC. This sequence encodes CATEAGGSNYEQYF.

The chain's CDR3 is CASISANTGELFF. The DNA for the CDR3 is TGTGCCAGCATAAGCGCGAACACCGGGGAGCTGTTTTTT. The chain links TRBV5-4 to TRBJ2-2; no clear D. The CDR3 loop spans 13 amino acids. V was shortened by 6 bases and J by 0 bases, with 6 bases between the two germline ends. Germline-derived CDR1 and CDR2 are SGHNT and YYREEE (reference sequence). The full variable domain, completed using reference TRBV5-4 and TRBJ2-2, is ETGVTQSPTHLIKTRGQQVTLRCSSQSGHNTVSWYQQALGQGPQFIFQYYREEENGRGNFPPRFSGLQFPNYSSELNVNALELDDSALYLCASISANTGELFFGEGSRLTVL.

The rearrangement joins TRBV29-1 to TRBJ2-7, with unresolved D. V lost 7 bases to trimming and J lost 6 bases, with 19 bases between them. The CDR3 has 13 amino acids. CDR1 is SQVTM and CDR2 is ANQGSEA in the germline V gene. CDR3 sequence: CSGSRQTGGEQYF. CDR3 nucleotides: TGCAGCGGTAGCCGGCAAACTGGCGGCGAGCAGTACTTC.